The 8 T cell receptor beta chains listed next were all sequenced from one sample in a study of CD8+CD57+ T cells in acquired aplastic anemia (dated by TCRdb to between 2018 and 2020). Reads for this sample came from an Illumina HiSeq 2000. Profiling of TCR beta VDJ combinations and CDR3 sequences used genomic DNA as the template. Clones were called with MiXCR by TCRdb after fastp trimmed the public reads at Q25, and only in-frame beta chains were retained. Rows are combined by CDR3 protein, so each entry shows the most common genes and DNA. In all, the sample holds a few hundred thousand distinct CDR3 sequences, and 45% to 65% of those were seen once. The ten largest make up 7% to 9% of the sample. Input material: sorted CD4+, CD8+, or CD8+CD57+ T cells (not recorded which) from PBMCs. The receptor source for this set is a human donor with severe aplastic anemia or a healthy control (not recorded which).

This clonotype was detected ten times or more. V is TRBV7-8 and J is TRBJ2-7; tentatively, D is TRBD2 (5 bases). The CDR3 runs 14 residues. The germline V and J ends were trimmed by 5 bases and 4 bases, with 15 bases remaining between them. The germline V gene has CDR1 SGHVS and CDR2 FQNEAQ. The CDR3 bases are TGTGCCAGCAGCCAGAGTGGCGGGCGATACGAGCAGTACTTC. This encodes CASSQSGGRYEQYF.

This clonotype has ten or more counts. The V and J genes are TRBV7-2 and TRBJ1-3, with D unresolved. CDR1 and CDR2 (germline): SGHTA, FQGNSA. V lost 3 bases to trimming and J lost 2 bases, with 14 bases between them. CDR3 length: 16 amino acids. In DNA, the CDR3 is TGTGCCAGCAGCTTCGGACCGGGAGGTGCTGGAAACACCATATATTTT. This gives the protein CASSFGPGGAGNTIYF.

To note about this clonotype: It is likely a read error, because the conserved phenylalanine at the end of the CDR3 is missing. No DNA is shown, since the ends of the CDR3 on it are uncertain; the CDR3 is the one TCRdb lists. J is TRBJ2-1 and V is TRBV7-2; TRBD2 is taken as the D call from the table, unchecked against the DNA. Germline CDR1 SGHTA, CDR2 FQGNSA. The CDR3 is 15 residues long, counting both termini. CDR3 amino acids: CASSLGRRLAGGLWH.

As to this clonotype: The junction differs from germline at one of its ends, possibly a read error. The V and J genes are TRBV6-5 and TRBJ2-2, with 7 nucleotides matching TRBD1. This CDR3 contains 15 residues. Germline CDR1 is MNHEY and CDR2 is SVGAGI. The CDR3 bases are TGTGCCAGCAGGAGACAGGGATCGAACATCGGGGAGCTGTTTTTT. It specifies CASRRQGSNIGELFF.

This chain joins TRBV7-8 and TRBJ2-1; TRBD1 matches 12 bases. CDR3 length: 18 residues. In germline, CDR1 is SGHVS, CDR2 FQNEAQ. With V trimmed by 7 bases and J by 0 bases, 10 bases remained unmatched. CDR3 region: CASIPGTGGTSSYNEQFF. CDR3 coding DNA: TGTGCCAGCATCCCCGGGACAGGGGGCACCAGCTCCTACAATGAGCAGTTCTTC.

Worth noting for this clonotype: The final CDR3 position lacks the conserved phenylalanine or tryptophan, pointing to a likely read error. The CDR3, as DNA: TGCAGTGCTAGTCCTTGGCTAGGTGGCTACACCTCC. Translation: CSASPWLGGYTS. J is TRBJ1-2 and V is TRBV20-1; D unclear. Deletions cut 3 bases from V and 7 bases from J, with 12 bases between. The CDR3 spans 12 residues. The germline CDR1 and CDR2 sequences are DFQATT and SNEGSKA (reference sequence).

The V call is TRBV15, the J call TRBJ2-7; a possible D gene is TRBD2 (6 bases). The CDR3 contains 14 residues. Germline-derived CDR1 and CDR2 are LNHNV and YYDKDF (reference sequence). Trimming left V 0 bases short and J 4 bases short, with 10 bases between. The DNA of the CDR3 is TGTGCCACCAGCAGAGAAGATGGGGGGTACGAGCAGTACTTC. Translating it yields CATSREDGGYEQYF. Full variable domain (missing parts from reference TRBV15 and TRBJ2-7): DAMVIQNPRYQVTQFGKPVTLSCSQTLNHNVMYWYQQKSSQAPKLLFHYYDKDFNNEADTPDNFQSRRPNTSFCFLDIRSPGLGDTAMYLCATSREDGGYEQYFGPGTRLTVT.

This chain uses TRBV5-1 with TRBJ2-3; TRBD2 matches 7 bases. CDR1 is SGHRS and CDR2 is YFSETQ in the germline V gene. Trimming removed 0 bases from V and 0 bases from J; junction bases left unmatched: 4. CDR3 length equals 16 residues. Here the CDR3 reads CASSLVGGSSTDTQYF. The CDR3 nucleotides are TGCGCCAGCAGCTTGGTGGGGGGGAGTAGCACAGATACGCAGTATTTT.